The clone carrying this T cell receptor (beta chain) was observed many times. Its antigen is not known. CDR3 length equals 18 residues. CDR1 is LGHNA and CDR2 is YNFKEQ in the germline V gene. V lost 0 bases, J lost 0 bases, and 8 bases stayed unmatched. The data originate from a study of CD8 T cells in ankylosing spondylitis. Notes on the study in general: As reported, disease-linked clones showed significant enrichment in matched ankylosing spondylitis synovial fluid.

A quantitative 5'-RACE method, one with molecular barcodes, was used to make TCR beta libraries. TCRdb independently ran MiXCR on the 5' RACE reads; one entry per CDR3 protein. Altogether some 140,000 distinct CDR3 sequences are present, about 7% being singletons, with the ten largest covering roughly 12%. Sequenced input: blood, either unsorted or a sorted T cell fraction (not recorded which). The clonotype was recovered from a female donor with ankylosing spondylitis or in good health (not recorded which). The chain uses TRBV4-2 and TRBJ2-1, with 7 bases fitting TRBD2. CDR3 nucleotide sequence: TGTGCCAGCAGCCAAGATATAGGACTAGGCCTCTCCTACAATGAGCAGTTCTTC. It yields the protein CASSQDIGLGLSYNEQFF.